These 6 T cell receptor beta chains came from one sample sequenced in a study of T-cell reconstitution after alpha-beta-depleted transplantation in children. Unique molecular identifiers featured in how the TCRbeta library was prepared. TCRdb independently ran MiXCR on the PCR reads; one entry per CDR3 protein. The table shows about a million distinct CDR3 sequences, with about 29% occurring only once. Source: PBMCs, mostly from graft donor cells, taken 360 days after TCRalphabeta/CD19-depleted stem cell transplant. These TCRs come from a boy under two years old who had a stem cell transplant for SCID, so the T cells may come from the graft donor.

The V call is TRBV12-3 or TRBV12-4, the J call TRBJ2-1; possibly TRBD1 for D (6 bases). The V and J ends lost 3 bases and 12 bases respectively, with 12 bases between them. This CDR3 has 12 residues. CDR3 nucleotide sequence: TGTGCCAGCAGTTTCAACAGGGTGGGGCAGTTCTTC. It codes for CASSFNRVGQFF.

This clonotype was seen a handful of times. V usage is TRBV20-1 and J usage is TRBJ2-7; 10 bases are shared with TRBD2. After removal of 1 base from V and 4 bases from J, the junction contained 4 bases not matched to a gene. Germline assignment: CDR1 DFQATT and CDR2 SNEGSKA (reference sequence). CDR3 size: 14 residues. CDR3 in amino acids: CSARGASGGYEQYF. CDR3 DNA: TGCAGTGCTAGAGGGGCTAGCGGGGGTTACGAGCAGTACTTC.

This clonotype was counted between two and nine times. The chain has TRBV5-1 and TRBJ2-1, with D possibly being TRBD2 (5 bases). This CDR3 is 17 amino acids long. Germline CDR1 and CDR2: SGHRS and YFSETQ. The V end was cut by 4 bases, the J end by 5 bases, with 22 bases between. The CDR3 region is CASSSRWEPRFDNEQFF. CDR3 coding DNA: TGCGCCAGCAGCAGTCGATGGGAGCCTAGGTTCGACAATGAGCAGTTCTTC.

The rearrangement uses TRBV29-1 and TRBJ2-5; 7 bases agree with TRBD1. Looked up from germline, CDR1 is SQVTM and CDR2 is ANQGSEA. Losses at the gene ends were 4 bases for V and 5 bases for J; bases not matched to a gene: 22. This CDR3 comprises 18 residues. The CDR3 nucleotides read TGCAGCGTTGTTCCCCGGCCGACAGGGCCCGCAGGTAGCGAGACCCAGTACTTC. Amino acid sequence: CSVVPRPTGPAGSETQYF.

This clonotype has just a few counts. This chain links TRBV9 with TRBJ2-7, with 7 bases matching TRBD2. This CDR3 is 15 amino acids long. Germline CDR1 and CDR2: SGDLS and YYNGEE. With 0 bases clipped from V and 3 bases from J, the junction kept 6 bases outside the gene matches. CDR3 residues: CASSVGPGGGYEQYF. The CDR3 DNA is TGTGCCAGCAGCGTAGGACCGGGAGGCGGCTACGAGCAGTACTTC. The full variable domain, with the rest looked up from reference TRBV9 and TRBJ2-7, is DSGVTQTPKHLITATGQRVTLRCSPRSGDLSVYWYQQSLDQGLQFLIQYYNGEERAKGNILERFSAQQFPDLHSELNLSSLELGDSALYFCASSVGPGGGYEQYFGPGTRLTVT.

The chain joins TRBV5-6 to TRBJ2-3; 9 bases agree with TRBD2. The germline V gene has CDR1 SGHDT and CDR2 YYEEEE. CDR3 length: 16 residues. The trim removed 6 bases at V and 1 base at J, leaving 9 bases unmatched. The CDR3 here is CASISVTSGGTDTQYF. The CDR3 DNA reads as TGTGCCAGCATCTCGGTGACTAGCGGTGGCACAGATACGCAGTATTTT.